What follows are 28 T cell receptor beta chains derived from one specimen sequenced in a study of beta chain features in type 1 diabetes. No antigen is known for these receptors. Regarding the study as a whole: Shortening of TCRB CDR3s, moderate but significant, appeared in all four CD4+ subsets of Type 1 diabetes patients.

The authors reverse transcribed all of the isolated RNA, so sequencing captured expressed TCRB transcripts. Profiled with immunoSEQ multiplex PCR; TCRdb holds only in-frame clones, not every one. Of around 130,000 clones in the sample, roughly 10% were seen once. Source material: central memory CD4+ T cells from blood. The origin of the receptors is a man aged 25 to 45 with type 1 diabetes.

This chain connects TRBV4-2 to TRBJ2-7; 7 nucleotides align to TRBD2. The CDR3 runs to 13 residues. The germline CDR1 and CDR2 sequences are LGHNA and YNFKEQ. V gave up 4 bases and J gave up 5 bases; unmatched junction bases: 5. This chain's CDR3 is CASSPLGGNEQYF. The CDR3, as DNA: TGTGCCAGCAGCCCCCTGGGGGGGAACGAGCAGTACTTC.

This clone appeared a few times. The rearrangement links TRBV5-6 to TRBJ2-3, with 11 bases that match TRBD1. Per the germline V gene, CDR1 is SGHDT and CDR2 is YYEEEE. V gave up 5 bases and J gave up 5 bases; unmatched junction bases: 10. CDR3 length: 16 residues. This chain's CDR3 is CASSPDRGQVGDTQYF. CDR3 DNA sequence: TGTGCCAGCAGTCCGGACAGGGGGCAAGTGGGAGATACGCAGTATTTT. Filled out from reference TRBV5-6 and TRBJ2-3, the complete variable domain reads DAGVTQSPTHLIKTRGQQVTLRCSPKSGHDTVSWYQQALGQGPQFIFQYYEEEERQRGNFPDRFSGHQFPNYSSELNVNALLLGDSALYLCASSPDRGQVGDTQYFGPGTRLTVL.

The gene calls are TRBV7-2 and TRBJ2-3, with a tentative D call TRBD2 (5 bases). CDR1 and CDR2 (germline): SGHTA, FQGNSA. Trimming stripped 5 bases from V and 6 bases from J, with 15 bases between. This CDR3 is built from 14 residues. The CDR3 reads CASSLDRGSDTQYF. CDR3 nucleotides: TGTGCCAGCAGCCTGGACCGGGGTAGTGATACGCAGTATTTT.

The sample holds many counts of this clone. This rearrangement joins TRBV6-1 to TRBJ1-2; 7 nucleotides align to TRBD1. CDR3 length: 14 amino acids. Per germline, CDR1 MNHNS and CDR2 SASEGT. The V and J ends lost 6 bases and 1 base, in that order; junction bases with no gene match: 5. CDR3 in amino acids: CASRSGGLNYGYTF. The CDR3 region has the DNA TGTGCCAGCAGATCAGGGGGGCTTAACTATGGCTACACCTTC.

This clone was seen a few times. The rearrangement links TRBV7-3 to TRBJ2-3; D perhaps matches TRBD1 (5 bases). The germline gives CDR1 SGHTA, CDR2 FQGTGA. This CDR3 is built from 14 residues. The ends were cut back, 5 bases at V and 1 base at J, with 10 bases in the middle. The CDR3 region is CASSREQGTDTQYF. The CDR3 bases are TGTGCCAGCAGCCGTGAACAGGGCACAGATACGCAGTATTTT.

The rearrangement joins TRBV2 to TRBJ1-2, with no clear D. Germline lookup yields CDR1 SNHLY and CDR2 FYNNEI. CDR3 length equals 13 residues. CDR3 region: CAQEGRSNYGYTF. For the CDR3, the DNA is TGTGCTCAGGAGGGCAGGAGTAACTATGGCTACACCTTC.

The V and J genes are TRBV5-4 and TRBJ2-7, with 10 bases aligning to TRBD2. The trim removed 3 bases at V and 7 bases at J, leaving 19 bases unmatched. This CDR3 comprises 18 residues. Per the germline V gene, CDR1 is SGHNT and CDR2 is YYREEE (reference sequence). CDR3: CASSSGLARTIEASEQYF. CDR3 coding DNA: TGTGCCAGCAGCTCGGGACTAGCGAGGACCATTGAGGCATCTGAGCAGTACTTC.

This clone was picked up a small number of times. This sequence joins TRBV28 and TRBJ2-1; D possibly corresponds to TRBD2 (5 bases). The CDR3 length is 15 residues. Trimming left V 5 bases short and J 4 bases short, with 15 bases between. CDR1 is MDHEN and CDR2 is SYDVKM in the germline V gene. CDR3 coding DNA: TGTGCCAGCAGTCCCCCGGGGTCCAAATACAATGAGCAGTTCTTC. Its protein product is CASSPPGSKYNEQFF.

This chain connects TRBV2 to TRBJ2-5, with D perhaps matching TRBD2 (5 bases). Germline lookup yields CDR1 SNHLY and CDR2 FYNNEI. Trimming shortened V by 7 bases and J by 2 bases, and 11 bases separated the two germline ends. The CDR3 spans 13 residues. The CDR3 DNA follows: TGTGCCAGCACCCCTCAGCGGCAAGAGACCCAGTACTTC. Amino acids: CASTPQRQETQYF.

This clone has just a few counts. The chain employs TRBV10-3 and TRBJ1-2, with D possibly TRBD1 on 5 matching bases. Germline values: CDR1 ENHRY, CDR2 SYGVKD. The ends were cut back, 0 bases at V and 5 bases at J, with 10 bases in the middle. The CDR3 covers 14 residues. The CDR3 nucleotides are TGTGCCATCAGTGAGTCTGGGGCTGATTATGGCTACACCTTC. Amino acid sequence: CAISESGADYGYTF.

This clone was counted only a few times. The chain uses TRBV5-4 and TRBJ2-1, with D perhaps matching TRBD2 (5 bases). Germline lookup yields CDR1 SGHNT and CDR2 YYREEE (reference sequence). V lost 2 bases to trimming and J lost 4 bases, with 7 bases between them. The CDR3 extends over 13 amino acids. The CDR3 here is CASSFGEYNEQFF. CDR3 nucleotide sequence: TGTGCCAGCAGCTTCGGGGAATACAATGAGCAGTTCTTC. Complete variable domain (other parts from reference TRBV5-4 and TRBJ2-1): ETGVTQSPTHLIKTRGQQVTLRCSSQSGHNTVSWYQQALGQGPQFIFQYYREEENGRGNFPPRFSGLQFPNYSSELNVNALELDDSALYLCASSFGEYNEQFFGPGTRLTVL.

In its sample, this clone was seen a few times. The chain recombines TRBV18 with TRBJ2-2; D is unresolved. The V and J ends lost 2 bases and 0 bases respectively, with 10 bases between them. Germline assignment: CDR1 KGHSH and CDR2 LQKENI. The CDR3 runs 16 residues. The CDR3 bases are TGTGCCAGCTCACCAAACGGCGGTTCGAACACCGGGGAGCTGTTTTTT. It codes for CASSPNGGSNTGELFF.

This clone has only a few counts. The chain links TRBV11-3 to TRBJ1-2; D is undetermined. V was cut by 8 bases and J by 6 bases, with 10 bases left in between. CDR1 SGHNT and CDR2 YENEEA come from the germline V gene. The length of the CDR3 is 11 residues. DNA for the CDR3: TGTGCCAGCGGACTTGGCAATGGCTACACCTTC. Its protein product is CASGLGNGYTF.

This clone came up a few times. The gene calls are TRBV18 and TRBJ1-2, with a tentative D call TRBD1 (5 bases). The CDR3 length is 14 residues. Germline CDR1 reads KGHSH; CDR2 reads LQKENI. V was trimmed by 5 bases and J by 4 bases, leaving 14 bases between them. CDR3 in amino acids: CASSSQTVSYGYTF. CDR3 coding DNA: TGTGCCAGCTCATCCCAGACAGTTTCCTATGGCTACACCTTC. Combining the CDR3 with reference TRBV18 and TRBJ1-2 gives the whole variable domain NAGVMQNPRHLVRRRGQEARLRCSPMKGHSHVYWYRQLPEEGLKFMVYLQKENIIDESGMPKERFSAEFPKEGPSILRIQQVVRGDSAAYFCASSSQTVSYGYTFGSGTRLTVV.

In this sample, this clone turned up a few times. V gene TRBV7-9 combines with J gene TRBJ1-2; D unclear. The CDR3 has 11 amino acids. Deletions cut 5 bases from V and 4 bases from J, with 5 bases between. Germline lookup yields CDR1 SEHNR and CDR2 FQNEAQ (reference sequence). The CDR3 DNA sequence: TGTGCCAGCAGCCCAGGCTATGGCTACACCTTC. Protein product: CASSPGYGYTF.

The rearrangement links TRBV29-1 to TRBJ2-7, with TRBD2 identical over 12 bases. V lost 8 bases to trimming and J lost 6 bases; unmatched junction nucleotides: 14. The CDR3 loop spans 15 amino acids. Germline V gives CDR1 SQVTM, CDR2 ANQGSEA. In DNA, the CDR3 is TGCAGCTGTTCTCAGACTAGCGGGGGTATGTTCGAGCAGTACTTC. Its protein is CSCSQTSGGMFEQYF.

The rearrangement uses TRBV7-9 and TRBJ1-4; maybe TRBD1 (5 bases). CDR3 length equals 15 residues. Germline V gene data show CDR1 as SEHNR and CDR2 as FQNEAQ (reference sequence). Trimming took off 6 bases at V and 6 bases at J, with 17 bases between the two ends. The CDR3 nucleotides are TGTGCCAGCAGTCCTCGGACACTGGCGGATGAAAAACTGTTTTTT. Amino acid sequence: CASSPRTLADEKLFF. The complete variable domain, with remaining parts taken from reference TRBV7-9 and TRBJ1-4, reads DTGVSQNPRHKITKRGQNVTFRCDPISEHNRLYWYRQTLGQGPEFLTYFQNEAQLEKSRLLSDRFSAERPKGSFSTLEIQRTEQGDSAMYLCASSPRTLADEKLFFGSGTQLSVL.

In this sample, this clone turned up a few times. This chain uses TRBV2 with TRBJ2-3; D possibly corresponds to TRBD1 (6 bases). This CDR3 is 15 amino acids long. Looked up from germline, CDR1 is SNHLY and CDR2 is FYNNEI. Trimming removed 6 bases from V and 0 bases from J, with 13 bases in between. In DNA form, the CDR3 reads TGTGCCAGCAGCCAGAACAGGGCAAGCACAGATACGCAGTATTTT. Its translation: CASSQNRASTDTQYF. Based on the CDR3 plus reference TRBV2 and TRBJ2-3, the full variable domain is EPEVTQTPSHQVTQMGQEVILRCVPISNHLYFYWYRQILGQKVEFLVSFYNNEISEKSEIFDDQFSVERPDGSNFTLKIRSTKLEDSAMYFCASSQNRASTDTQYFGPGTRLTVL.

There are many counts of this clone. The chain is built from TRBV6-6 and TRBJ2-1; 7 bases map to TRBD2. V was clipped by 5 bases and J by 9 bases; unmatched bases: 4. The germline gives CDR1 MNHNY, CDR2 SVGAGI (reference sequence). The CDR3 sequence is 12 residues long. CDR3 nucleotides: TGTGCCAGCAGTCGATTAGCGGGTGAGCAGTTCTTC. Encoded protein: CASSRLAGEQFF.

The chain has TRBV5-6 and TRBJ1-4; D gene uncertain. The germline gives CDR1 SGHDT, CDR2 YYEEEE. This CDR3 is 13 amino acids long. V was trimmed by 4 bases and J by 5 bases, leaving 9 bases between them. CDR3 DNA: TGTGCCAGCAGCATGAGGAACAATGAAAAACTGTTTTTT. It encodes CASSMRNNEKLFF.

This chain uses TRBV27 with TRBJ1-5; 7 nucleotides align to TRBD1. This CDR3 region has 13 residues. The ends lost 4 bases at V and 4 bases at J; junction bases unmatched: 1. The V gene's germline CDR1 is MNHEY and CDR2 SMNVEV (reference sequence). CDR3 bases: TGTGCCAGCAGTTGGGACAGAAATCAGCCCCAGCATTTT. It specifies CASSWDRNQPQHF.

This clone was seen more than once but under ten times. The V call is TRBV5-1, the J call TRBJ2-2, with 8 bases aligning to TRBD1. Trimming at V came to 3 bases and at J to 4 bases, leaving 5 bases not matched to a gene. The length of the CDR3 is 15 residues. Germline lookup yields CDR1 SGHRS and CDR2 YFSETQ. The CDR3 coding sequence is TGCGCCAGCAGCTCCGGGACAGGAATCACCGGGGAGCTGTTTTTT. The encoded protein is CASSSGTGITGELFF.

This clone was observed a handful of times. The genes are TRBV15 and TRBJ1-3; D is perhaps TRBD1 (5 bases). Between the trimmed V and J ends, which lost 0 bases and 4 bases, there was a span of 10 bases. CDR3 length: 15 amino acids. CDR1 and CDR2 from the germline V gene are LNHNV and YYDKDF (reference sequence). Here the CDR3 reads CATSREVTVGNTIYF. CDR3 nucleotide sequence: TGTGCCACCAGCAGAGAGGTGACAGTCGGAAACACCATATATTTT.

CDR3 in amino acids: CASSHGFRGGNQPQHF. The CDR3 DNA is TGTGCCAGCTCACATGGGTTTCGGGGGGGCAATCAGCCCCAGCATTTT. The V and J genes are TRBV18 and TRBJ1-5; possibly TRBD1 for D (5 bases). The V end was cut by 4 bases, the J end by 2 bases, with 15 bases between. Germline CDR1 and CDR2: KGHSH and LQKENI. The CDR3 extends over 16 amino acids.

The chain uses TRBV7-3 and TRBJ2-7; 10 bases fit TRBD1. This CDR3 spans 14 amino acids. Looked up from germline, CDR1 is SGHTA and CDR2 is FQGTGA. V shed 4 bases, J shed 6 bases, and the junction held 6 bases outside the gene matches. The DNA for the CDR3 is TGTGCCAGCAGCTCCCAGGGACAGGGGACCGAGCAGTACTTC. It is translated as CASSSQGQGTEQYF.

A few counts support this clone. This rearrangement joins TRBV28 to TRBJ1-2, with 7 bases that match TRBD1. The junction had 11 bases not matched to a gene; V was cut back by 6 bases and J by 4 bases. Germline values: CDR1 MDHEN, CDR2 SYDVKM. The CDR3 is 15 amino acids. CDR3 nucleotide sequence: TGTGCCAGCAGGCGAACAGGGGTTAATAGCTATGGCTACACCTTC. It yields the protein CASRRTGVNSYGYTF.

This clone was recorded at least ten times. The chain links TRBV5-1 to TRBJ2-1; no clear D. Trimming took 3 bases from V and 6 from J, leaving 7 bases between them. The CDR3 contains 12 residues. The germline gives CDR1 SGHRS, CDR2 YFSETQ. CDR3 sequence reads: CASSSQFNEQFF. The CDR3 nucleotides read TGCGCCAGCAGCTCCCAGTTCAATGAGCAGTTCTTC.

In its sample, this clone was seen a few times. V gene TRBV5-1 combines with J gene TRBJ1-1; 11 positions agree with TRBD1. Per germline, CDR1 SGHRS and CDR2 YFSETQ. Trimming removed 4 bases from V and 5 bases from J; junction bases left unmatched: 7. The CDR3 runs to 15 residues. The CDR3 region has the DNA TGCGCCAGCAGCCCCACCGGGACAGGGGGGACTGAAGCTTTCTTT. Its translation is CASSPTGTGGTEAFF.